The 10 T cell receptor beta chains given below trace back to one sample, sequenced in a study of post-analysis software for immune sequencing data. Study conclusions and caveats: Higher frequency in patients than in controls was seen for about five TRBV segments, with TRBV5-6, TRBV5-1 and TRBV20-1 among them.

Unique molecular identifiers were present in the TCR beta cDNA libraries. TCRdb used MiXCR to reprocess the PCR reads, holding one entry per CDR3 protein. The table records hundreds of thousands of distinct CDR3 sequences, roughly 29% of them present only once. These receptors' targets are unknown. Source material: blood. Receptors were obtained from a girl aged 5-17 years with multiple sclerosis.

A note on this clonotype: The junction and the germline gene differ at one end; a read error may be behind it. V usage is TRBV4-2 and J usage is TRBJ2-5; 10 nucleotides agree with TRBD2. The CDR3 loop spans 17 amino acids. Looked up from germline, CDR1 is LGHNA and CDR2 is YNFKEQ. DNA of the CDR3: TGTGCCAACAGCCAAGAATGGAGCGGGGGGGCCCAAGAGACCCAGTACTTC. Its protein is CANSQEWSGGAQETQYF.

This chain links TRBV4-3 with TRBJ2-3; a possible D gene is TRBD2 (6 bases). With 1 base removed from V and 4 bases from J, the gap between germline ends came to 9 bases. This CDR3 contains 14 residues. CDR1 is LGHNA and CDR2 is YSLEER in the germline V gene. This CDR3 is CASSQGASADTQYF. CDR3 nucleotide sequence: TGCGCCAGCAGCCAAGGCGCTAGCGCAGATACGCAGTATTTT.

V and J are TRBV28 and TRBJ2-5, with no clear D. Germline V gene data show CDR1 as MDHEN and CDR2 as SYDVKM. The CDR3 covers 15 residues. The V gene lost 4 bases and the J gene lost 2 bases, with 14 bases spanning the gap. CDR3 loop: CASSSTPILQETQYF. The CDR3 coding sequence is TGTGCCAGCAGTTCAACACCGATCCTGCAAGAGACCCAGTACTTC.

The chain couples TRBV5-6 to TRBJ2-3; 8 bases fit TRBD2. Germline values: CDR1 SGHDT, CDR2 YYEEEE. The CDR3 has 16 residues. After removal of 5 bases from V and 4 bases from J, the junction contained 12 bases not matched to a gene. The CDR3 DNA is TGTGCCAGCAGGAACCGTCCGGGAGGGCATTCAGATACGCAGTATTTT. This gives the protein CASRNRPGGHSDTQYF.

This clonotype has more than one count but fewer than ten. This chain connects TRBV6-5 to TRBJ2-7, with D perhaps TRBD1 (5 bases). The V gene's germline CDR1 is MNHEY and CDR2 SVGAGI. The CDR3 is 15 amino acids. V shed 0 bases and J shed 2 bases, with 11 bases lying between them. The CDR3, as DNA: TGTGCCAGCAGTTACTCGTACGACAGAACCTACGAGCAGTACTTC. This encodes CASSYSYDRTYEQYF.

V gene TRBV20-1 combines with J gene TRBJ2-1; D is possibly TRBD1 (6 bases). Germline V lookup: CDR1 DFQATT, CDR2 SNEGSKA (reference sequence). Trimming took off 7 bases at V and 0 bases at J, with 13 bases between the two ends. The CDR3 consists of 14 residues. DNA of the CDR3: TGCAGTGAAACCGACAGGCGCTCCTACAATGAGCAGTTCTTC. It specifies CSETDRRSYNEQFF.

The genes are TRBV20-1 and TRBJ2-7; TRBD1 matches 10 bases. The CDR3 consists of 14 residues. Germline CDR1 and CDR2: DFQATT and SNEGSKA (reference sequence). Trimming cost V 1 base and J 7 bases; bases outside gene matches: 7. This CDR3 reads CSARAGTGVGEQYF. Written as DNA, the CDR3 is TGCAGTGCTAGAGCCGGGACAGGGGTTGGAGAGCAGTACTTC.

The genes are TRBV29-1 and TRBJ2-7, with TRBD2 matching over 7 bases. This CDR3 is 12 amino acids long. V trimming: 3 bases; J trimming: 3 bases; junction bases outside the gene matches: 2. Germline CDR1 and CDR2: SQVTM and ANQGSEA. CDR3 bases: TGCAGCGTTGAGGCTAGCGGCTACGAGCAGTACTTC. It translates to CSVEASGYEQYF.

In its sample, this clonotype was seen a few times. The CDR3 region is CSAKWGPNTGELFF. DNA of the CDR3: TGCAGTGCGAAGTGGGGACCCAACACCGGGGAGCTGTTTTTT. The chain links TRBV20-1 to TRBJ2-2; D may correspond to TRBD1 or TRBD2 (5 bases each). CDR1 DFQATT and CDR2 SNEGSKA come from the germline V gene (reference sequence). The CDR3 contains 14 residues. Deletions cut 6 bases from V and 2 bases from J, with 13 bases between.

In this sample, this clonotype turned up a few times. The chain has TRBV20-1 and TRBJ2-1, with D tentatively TRBD1 or TRBD2 (5 bases each). Germline loops: CDR1 DFQATT, CDR2 SNEGSKA (reference sequence). This CDR3 comprises 13 residues. V was pared by 2 bases and J by 6 bases, with 11 bases between. This CDR3 reads CSARTRDPNEQFF. Here the CDR3 DNA reads TGCAGTGCTAGAACCCGGGACCCCAATGAGCAGTTCTTC.